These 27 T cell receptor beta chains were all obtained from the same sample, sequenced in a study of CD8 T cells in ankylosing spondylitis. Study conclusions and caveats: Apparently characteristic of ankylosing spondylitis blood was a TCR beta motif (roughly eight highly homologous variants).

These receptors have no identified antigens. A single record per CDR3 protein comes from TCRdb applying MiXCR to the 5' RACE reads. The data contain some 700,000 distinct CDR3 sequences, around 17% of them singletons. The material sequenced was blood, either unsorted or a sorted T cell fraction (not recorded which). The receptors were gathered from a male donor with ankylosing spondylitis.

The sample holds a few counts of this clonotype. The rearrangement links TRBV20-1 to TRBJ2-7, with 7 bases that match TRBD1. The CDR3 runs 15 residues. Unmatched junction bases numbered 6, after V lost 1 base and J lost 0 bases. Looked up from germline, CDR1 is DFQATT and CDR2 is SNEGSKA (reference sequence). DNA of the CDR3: TGCAGTGCTAGAGGACAGACAGGGACCTCCTACGAGCAGTACTTC. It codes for CSARGQTGTSYEQYF.

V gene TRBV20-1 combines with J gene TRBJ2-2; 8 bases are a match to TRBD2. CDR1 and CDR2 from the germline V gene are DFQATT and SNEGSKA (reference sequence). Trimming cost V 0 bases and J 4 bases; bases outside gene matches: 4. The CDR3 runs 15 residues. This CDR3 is CSARDSGGITGELFF. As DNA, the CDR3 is TGCAGTGCTAGAGATTCGGGAGGGATCACCGGGGAGCTGTTTTTT.

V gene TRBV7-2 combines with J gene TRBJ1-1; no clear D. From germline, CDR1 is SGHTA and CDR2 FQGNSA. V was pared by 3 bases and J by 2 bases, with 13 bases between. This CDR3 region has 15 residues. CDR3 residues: CASSFSVTLNTEAFF. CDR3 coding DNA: TGTGCCAGCAGCTTTTCGGTGACCCTTAACACTGAAGCTTTCTTT.

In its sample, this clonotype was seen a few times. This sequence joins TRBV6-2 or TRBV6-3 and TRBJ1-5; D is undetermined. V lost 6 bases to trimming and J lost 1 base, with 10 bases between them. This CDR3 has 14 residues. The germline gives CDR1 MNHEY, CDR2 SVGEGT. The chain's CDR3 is CASSRTNSNQPQHF. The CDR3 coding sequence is TGTGCCAGCAGCCGTACCAACAGCAATCAGCCCCAGCATTTT.

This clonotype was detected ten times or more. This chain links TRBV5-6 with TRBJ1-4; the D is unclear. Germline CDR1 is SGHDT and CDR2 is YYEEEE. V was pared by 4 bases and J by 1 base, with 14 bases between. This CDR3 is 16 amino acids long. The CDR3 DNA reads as TGTGCCAGCAGCCCCCTGGAGGTTGGAACTAATGAAAAACTGTTTTTT. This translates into CASSPLEVGTNEKLFF.

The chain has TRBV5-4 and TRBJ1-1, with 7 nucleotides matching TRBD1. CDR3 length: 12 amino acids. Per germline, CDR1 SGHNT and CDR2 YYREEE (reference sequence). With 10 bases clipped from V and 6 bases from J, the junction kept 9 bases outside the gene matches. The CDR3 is CASQGQGAEAFF. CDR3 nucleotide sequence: TGTGCCTCGCAGGGGCAGGGGGCTGAAGCTTTCTTT.

CDR3 residues: CAGRTDLNTEAFF. CDR3 bases: TGTGCCGGGCGTACAGATTTGAACACTGAAGCTTTCTTT. The chain combines TRBV5-5 with TRBJ1-1; D gene unclear. Trimming left V 10 bases short and J 0 bases short, with 13 bases between. The V gene's germline CDR1 is SGHKS and CDR2 YYEKEE (reference sequence). The CDR3 is 13 residues long.

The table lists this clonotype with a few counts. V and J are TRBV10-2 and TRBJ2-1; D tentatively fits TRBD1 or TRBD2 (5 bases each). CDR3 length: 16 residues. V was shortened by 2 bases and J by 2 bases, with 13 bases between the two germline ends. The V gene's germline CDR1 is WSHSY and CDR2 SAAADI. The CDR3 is CASSENLGDAYNEQFF. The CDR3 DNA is TGCGCCAGCAGTGAGAATCTAGGGGACGCCTACAATGAGCAGTTCTTC.

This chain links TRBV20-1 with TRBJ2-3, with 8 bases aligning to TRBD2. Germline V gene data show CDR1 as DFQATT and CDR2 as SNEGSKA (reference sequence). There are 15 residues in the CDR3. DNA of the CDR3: TGCACCCCCCCGCCTTCTAGCGGGAGCACAGATACGCAGTATTTT. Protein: CTPPPSSGSTDTQYF.

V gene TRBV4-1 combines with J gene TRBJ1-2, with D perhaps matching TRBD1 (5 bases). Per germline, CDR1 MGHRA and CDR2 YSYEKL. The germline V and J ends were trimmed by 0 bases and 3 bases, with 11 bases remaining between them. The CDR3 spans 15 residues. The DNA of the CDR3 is TGCGCCAGCAGCCAAGATCCCAGGGATGACTATGGCTACACCTTC. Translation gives CASSQDPRDDYGYTF.

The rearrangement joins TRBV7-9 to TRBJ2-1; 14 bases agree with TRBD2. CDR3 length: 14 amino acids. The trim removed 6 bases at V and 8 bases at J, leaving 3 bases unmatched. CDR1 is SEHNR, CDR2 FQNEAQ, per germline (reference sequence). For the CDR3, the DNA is TGTGCCAGCAGGACTAGCGGGGGGGGAGATGAGCAGTTCTTC. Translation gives CASRTSGGGDEQFF.

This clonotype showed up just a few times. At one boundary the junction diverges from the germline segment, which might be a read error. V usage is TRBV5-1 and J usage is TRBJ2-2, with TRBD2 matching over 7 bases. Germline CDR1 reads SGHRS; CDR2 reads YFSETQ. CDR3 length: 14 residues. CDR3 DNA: TGCGCCAGCACCTTGAGGACTAGTTCCGGGGAGCTGTTTTTT. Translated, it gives CASTLRTSSGELFF.

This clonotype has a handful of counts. The CDR3 region is CASSVEGPNTGELFF. The CDR3 region has the DNA TGTGCCAGCAGCGTAGAGGGGCCGAACACCGGGGAGCTGTTTTTT. V usage is TRBV9 and J usage is TRBJ2-2; D perhaps matches TRBD1 (5 bases). V gave up 0 bases and J gave up 0 bases, with 6 bases separating them. The CDR3 extends over 15 amino acids. CDR1 and CDR2 (germline): SGDLS, YYNGEE.

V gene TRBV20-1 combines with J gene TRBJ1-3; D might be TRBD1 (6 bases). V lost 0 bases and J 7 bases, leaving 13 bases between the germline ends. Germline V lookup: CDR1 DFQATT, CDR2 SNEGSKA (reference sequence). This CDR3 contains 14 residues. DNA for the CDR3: TGCAGTGCTAGAGATCAGGGGAGGGTCAACACCATATATTTT. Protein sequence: CSARDQGRVNTIYF.

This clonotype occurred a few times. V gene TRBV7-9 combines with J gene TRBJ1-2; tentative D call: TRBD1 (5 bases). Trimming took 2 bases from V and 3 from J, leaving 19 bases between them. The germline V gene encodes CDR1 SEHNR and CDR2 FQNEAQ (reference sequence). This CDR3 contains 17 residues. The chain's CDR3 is CASSLWDALRLDYGYTF. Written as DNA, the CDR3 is TGTGCCAGCAGCTTATGGGACGCTTTAAGGCTAGACTATGGCTACACCTTC.

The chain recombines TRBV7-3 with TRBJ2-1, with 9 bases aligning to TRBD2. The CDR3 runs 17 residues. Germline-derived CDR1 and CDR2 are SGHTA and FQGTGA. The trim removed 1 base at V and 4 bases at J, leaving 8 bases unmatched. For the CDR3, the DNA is TGTGCCAGCAGCTTAAAAGGGGCGGGAGGGCCGTACAATGAGCAGTTCTTC. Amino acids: CASSLKGAGGPYNEQFF.

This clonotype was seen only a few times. This CDR3 is CASSQARLAADTQYF. In DNA, the CDR3 is TGCGCCAGCAGCCAGGCGAGACTAGCGGCAGATACGCAGTATTTT. The chain recombines TRBV4-3 with TRBJ2-3, with 9 nucleotides matching TRBD2. Germline V CDR1 and CDR2: LGHNA, YSLEER. This CDR3 comprises 15 residues. The V segment lost 3 bases and the J segment 4 bases; nucleotides outside the gene matches: 5.

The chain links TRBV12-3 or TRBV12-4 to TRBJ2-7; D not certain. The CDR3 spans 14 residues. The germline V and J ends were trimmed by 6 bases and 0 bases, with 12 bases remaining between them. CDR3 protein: CASSLDMSSYEQYF. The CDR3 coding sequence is TGTGCCAGCAGCCTCGACATGAGCTCCTACGAGCAGTACTTC.

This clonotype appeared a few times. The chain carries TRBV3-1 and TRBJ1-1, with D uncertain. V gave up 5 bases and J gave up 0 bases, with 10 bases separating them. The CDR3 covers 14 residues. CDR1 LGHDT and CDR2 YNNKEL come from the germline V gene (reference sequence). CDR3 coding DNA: TGTGCCAGCAGCTCAGCTCCGATGAACACTGAAGCTTTCTTT. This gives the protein CASSSAPMNTEAFF. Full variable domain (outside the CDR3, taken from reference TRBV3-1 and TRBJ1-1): DTAVSQTPKYLVTQMGNDKSIKCEQNLGHDTMYWYKQDSKKFLKIMFSYNNKELIINETVPNRFSPKSPDKAHLNLHINSLELGDSAVYFCASSSAPMNTEAFFGQGTRLTVV.

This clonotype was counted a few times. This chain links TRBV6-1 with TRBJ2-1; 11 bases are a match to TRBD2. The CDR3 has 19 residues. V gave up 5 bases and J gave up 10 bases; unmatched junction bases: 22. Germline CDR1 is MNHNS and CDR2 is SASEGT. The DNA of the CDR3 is TGTGCCAGCAGTCCTATTACCCTAATAGCGGGGGGGACGGGTTACGAGCAGTTCTTC. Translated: CASSPITLIAGGTGYEQFF.

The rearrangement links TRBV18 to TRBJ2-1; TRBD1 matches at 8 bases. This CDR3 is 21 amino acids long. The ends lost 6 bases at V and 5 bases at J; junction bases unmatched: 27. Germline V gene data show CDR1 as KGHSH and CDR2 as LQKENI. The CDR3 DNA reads TGTGCCAGCTCCCAAAGGACAGGGAATGTAATGGAACGGGAGCCACACAATGAGCAGTTCTTC. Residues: CASSQRTGNVMEREPHNEQFF.

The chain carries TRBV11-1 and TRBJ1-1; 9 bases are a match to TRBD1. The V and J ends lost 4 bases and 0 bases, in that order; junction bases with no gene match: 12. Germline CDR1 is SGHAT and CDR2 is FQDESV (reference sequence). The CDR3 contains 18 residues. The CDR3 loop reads CASSSQGGYRGLNTEAFF. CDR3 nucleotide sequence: TGTGCCAGCAGCTCGCAGGGTGGGTACAGGGGGCTGAACACTGAAGCTTTCTTT.

The CDR3 coding sequence is TGCAGTGCTACAACCCCGCCCAGGAGCAGTGAGCAGTTCTTC. Residues: CSATTPPRSSEQFF. This sequence joins TRBV20-1 and TRBJ2-1; D ambiguous. V lost 4 bases and J 9 bases, leaving 19 bases between the germline ends. Germline V gene lookup returns CDR1 DFQATT and CDR2 SNEGSKA (reference sequence). This CDR3 has 14 residues.

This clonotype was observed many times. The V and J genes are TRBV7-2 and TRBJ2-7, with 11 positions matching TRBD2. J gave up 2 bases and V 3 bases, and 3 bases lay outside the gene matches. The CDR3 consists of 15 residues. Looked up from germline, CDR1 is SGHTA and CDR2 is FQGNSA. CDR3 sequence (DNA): TGTGCCAGCAGCTTCACTAGCGGGAGTACCTACGAGCAGTACTTC. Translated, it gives CASSFTSGSTYEQYF.

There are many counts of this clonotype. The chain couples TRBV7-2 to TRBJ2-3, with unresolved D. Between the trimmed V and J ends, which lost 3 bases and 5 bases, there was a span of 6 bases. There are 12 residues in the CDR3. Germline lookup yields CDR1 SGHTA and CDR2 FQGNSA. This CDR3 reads CASSFRGDTQYF. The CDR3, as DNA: TGTGCCAGCAGCTTCCGAGGAGATACGCAGTATTTT.

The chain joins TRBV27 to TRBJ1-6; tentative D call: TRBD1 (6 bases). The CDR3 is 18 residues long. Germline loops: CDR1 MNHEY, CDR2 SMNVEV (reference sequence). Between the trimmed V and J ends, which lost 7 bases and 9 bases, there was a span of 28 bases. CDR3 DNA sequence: TGTGCCAGCACCTACGACCCTCACAAGACAGGAGGGAGTTCACCCCTCCACTTT. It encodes CASTYDPHKTGGSSPLHF.

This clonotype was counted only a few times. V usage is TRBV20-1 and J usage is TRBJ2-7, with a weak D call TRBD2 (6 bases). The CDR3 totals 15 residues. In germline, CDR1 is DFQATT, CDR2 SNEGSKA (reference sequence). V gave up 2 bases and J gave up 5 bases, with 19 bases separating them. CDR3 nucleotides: TGCAGTGCTAGACCCCCCGGGGGAGCTCTCAACGAGCAGTACTTC. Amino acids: CSARPPGGALNEQYF.